Below are 15 T cell receptor beta chains sequenced from a single sample in a study of tissue T cells after allogeneic stem cell transplantation. This sample's time point: mouse harvest day 14 after allogeneic transplant. The graft held 10^6 splenic CD5+ T cells and 10^7 T-cell-depleted bone marrow cells. Here immunoSEQ multiplex PCR was the method, and the copy in TCRdb shows in-frame clones only, minus some. The sample has a few thousand clones, around a third seen once. Sequenced: skin. The source is a female BALB/c mouse given C57BL/6 T cells with graft-versus-host disease after an allogeneic hematopoietic cell transplant.

Concerning this clone itself: The genes and germline here are from mouse. The sequenced fragment ends 1 residue before the CDR3 boundary, so the rest is inferred from the germline J gene. The chain recombines TRBV3 with TRBJ2-1, with 8 nucleotides matching TRBD2. Trimming took 5 bases from V and 2 from J; bases not matched to a gene: 5. The CDR3 runs to 15 residues. The germline CDR1 and CDR2 sequences are SNHLY and FYNGKV (reference sequence). The CDR3 region is CASSPGTGDYAEQFF. The CDR3 DNA, read in part, is TGTGCCAGCAGCCCCGGGACTGGAGACTATGCTGAGCAGTTC.

On this clone: Here the gene names and germline are mouse. The read ends 1 residue shy of where the CDR3 ends; the end is completed using the germline J gene. The chain recombines TRBV26 with TRBJ1-1; D remains ambiguous. Trimming shortened V by 3 bases and J by 4 bases, and 0 bases separated the two germline ends. From germline, CDR1 is KGHPV and CDR2 FQNQEV (reference sequence). The length of the CDR3 is 10 residues. The DNA read from the CDR3 is TGTGCCAGCAGTCTCACAGAAGTCTTC. Its translation is CASSLTEVF. The full CDR3 reads CASSLTEVFF.

This clone was picked up a small number of times. Mouse gene names apply. Read sequence stops 1 residue before the CDR3 end, and the germline J gene provides the missing end. The V call is TRBV1, the J call TRBJ1-4; D is undetermined. Between the trimmed V and J ends, which lost 0 bases and 0 bases, there was a span of 14 bases. Germline CDR1 NSQYPW, CDR2 LRSPGD (reference sequence). The CDR3 loop spans 18 amino acids. This chain's CDR3 is CTCSADTARSISNERLFF. The sequenced CDR3 bases are TGCACCTGCAGTGCAGATACCGCCAGATCAATTTCCAACGAAAGATTATTT.

This clone was counted once. These gene names are mouse names. The read terminates 1 residue before the CDR3 end, so the remaining end is supplied by the germline J gene. The chain employs TRBV2 and TRBJ2-2, with D possibly matching TRBD1 (5 bases). Trimming pared 2 bases from V and 1 base from J, leaving 5 bases between. From germline, CDR1 is LGHNA and CDR2 YSYQKL. There are 14 residues in the CDR3. The CDR3 DNA, read in part, is TGTGCCAGCAGCCAACAGGGAAACACCGGGCAGCTCTAC. It codes for CASSQQGNTGQLY. The entire CDR3 sequence reads CASSQQGNTGQLYF.

As regards this clone: The genes are named according to mouse. The read gets to within 1 residue of the CDR3 end, and the germline J gene fills in the rest. The chain recombines TRBV15 with TRBJ2-2; D may be TRBD1 (6 bases). This CDR3 has 15 residues. CDR1 and CDR2 (germline): SGHND, FRSKSL. The germline V and J ends were trimmed by 2 bases and 3 bases, with 10 bases remaining between them. The CDR3 spells CASSLSRGDTGQLYF. The part of the CDR3 DNA that was read is TGTGCCAGCAGTTTATCCAGGGGAGACACCGGGCAGCTCTAC.

This clone was counted between two and nine times. Mouse gene names apply. Read coverage stops 1 residue before the CDR3 terminus; the germline J gene supplies the remainder. The chain couples TRBV26 to TRBJ1-4; D gene ambiguous. The germline CDR1 and CDR2 sequences are KGHPV and FQNQEV (reference sequence). V was cut by 4 bases and J by 0 bases, with 6 bases left in between. The CDR3 sequence is 14 residues long. CDR3: CASSQGISNERLFF. The CDR3 DNA, read in part, is TGTGCCAGCAGTCAAGGGATTTCCAACGAAAGATTATTT. Filled out from reference TRBV26 and TRBJ1-4, the complete variable domain reads NSKVIQTPRYLVKGQGQKAKMRCIPEKGHPVVFWYQQNKNNEFKFLINFQNQEVLQQIDMTEKRFSAECPSNSPCSLEIQSSEAGDSALYLCASSQGISNERLFFGHGTKLSVL.

With respect to this clone: Gene names are the mouse ones. The read gets to within 1 residue of the CDR3 end, and the germline J gene fills in the rest. J is TRBJ1-6 and V is TRBV13-1, with D perhaps matching TRBD1 (6 bases). TRBJ1-6 is filed as an ORF, its function uncertain. The ends were cut back, 2 bases at V and 8 bases at J, with 8 bases in the middle. This CDR3 has 13 amino acids. Germline lookup yields CDR1 NSHNY and CDR2 SYGAGN. The covered CDR3 bases are TGTGCCAGCAGTGAACAGGGAGATTCGCCCCTCTAC. Its translation: CASSEQGDSPLY. Given in full, the CDR3 is CASSEQGDSPLYF.

As concerns this clone: Gene labels here are mouse ones. Read sequence stops 1 residue before the CDR3 end, and the germline J gene provides the missing end. The V call is TRBV4, the J call TRBJ1-4; 7 bases are a match to TRBD1. CDR1 and CDR2 from the germline V gene are LGHDT and YNNKQL (reference sequence). CDR3 length: 14 amino acids. Trimming cost V 4 bases and J 2 bases; bases outside gene matches: 1. The CDR3 DNA, read in part, is TGTGCCAGCAGCTTCAGGGGGTCCAACGAAAGATTATTT. Its translation is CASSFRGSNERLF. The complete CDR3 reads CASSFRGSNERLFF. The full variable domain, its missing parts supplied by reference TRBV4 and TRBJ1-4, is ETAVFQTPNYHVTQVGNEVSFNCKQTLGHDTMYWYKQDSKKLLKIMFSYNNKQLIVNETVPRRFSPQSSDKAHLNLRIKSVEPEDSAVYLCASSFRGSNERLFFGHGTKLSVL.

This clone ranks as medium-sized. Germline and genes: mouse. Read coverage stops 1 residue before the CDR3 terminus; the germline J gene supplies the remainder. The rearrangement uses TRBV5 and TRBJ1-5, with unresolved D. The V end lost 0 bases, the J end lost 3 bases, and 3 bases lay between the germline ends. The CDR3 is made up of 13 amino acids. Germline lookup yields CDR1 LGHNA and CDR2 YNLKQL (reference sequence). The CDR3 bases that were read are TGTGCCAGCAGCCAAGAGGCCAACCAGGCTCCGCTT. Protein: CASSQEANQAPL. The full CDR3 reads CASSQEANQAPLF.

Remarks on this clone: Here the gene names and germline are mouse. Read coverage stops 1 residue before the CDR3 terminus; the germline J gene supplies the remainder. The rearrangement uses TRBV31 and TRBJ1-2; TRBD1 matches at 7 bases. J lost 4 bases, V lost 0 bases, and 2 bases had no gene match. The CDR3 has 13 amino acids. Germline CDR1 GKSSPN, CDR2 SITVG. The CDR3 spells CAWSLGGASDYTF. CDR3 DNA (partial): TGTGCCTGGAGTCTAGGGGGCGCCTCCGACTACACC.

This clone is judged medium-sized. The germline and genes are mouse ones. The read ends 1 residue before the CDR3 terminus; that terminus is restored from the germline J gene. V and J are TRBV16 and TRBJ2-4; TRBD1 or TRBD2 may be the D gene (5 bases each). The CDR3 consists of 13 residues. Trimming took off 5 bases at V and 0 bases at J, with 6 bases between the two ends. Germline values: CDR1 SGHSA, CDR2 FRNQAP. This CDR3 reads CASSGDSQNTLYF. The part of the CDR3 DNA that was read is TGTGCAAGCAGCGGGGACAGTCAAAACACCTTGTAC.

This clone rates as medium-sized (0.01 to 0.1%). Gene names denote mouse genes. With the read ending 1 residue before the CDR3 end, the germline J gene is used to fill in that end. This chain connects TRBV16 to TRBJ2-1; 8 positions match TRBD2. Germline loops: CDR1 SGHSA, CDR2 FRNQAP. This CDR3 is built from 15 residues. Losses at the gene ends were 2 bases for V and 3 bases for J; bases not matched to a gene: 3. CDR3 region: CASSLLGGLYAEQFF. The CDR3 DNA, read in part, is TGTGCAAGCAGCTTACTGGGGGGACTCTATGCTGAGCAGTTC.

For this clone: Mouse gene names apply. Sequencing ends 1 residue short of the CDR3 end; the germline J gene provides the rest. The J gene is TRBJ2-2, the V gene TRBV26; TRBD1 aligns across 9 bases. Trimming removed 6 bases from V and 7 bases from J; junction bases left unmatched: 6. The CDR3 covers 14 residues. Germline lookup yields CDR1 KGHPV and CDR2 FQNQEV (reference sequence). The sequenced CDR3 bases are TGTGCCAGCAGGGGGACAGGGAAGGGCGGGCAGCTCTAC. Translating it yields CASRGTGKGGQLY. The whole CDR3 region reads CASRGTGKGGQLYF.

Points on this clone: The genes are named according to mouse. Sequencing ends 1 residue short of the CDR3 end; the germline J gene provides the rest. This chain links TRBV13-3 with TRBJ2-5; 8 positions match TRBD1. CDR1 and CDR2 (germline): NNHDY, SYVADS. With 4 bases clipped from V and 2 bases from J, the junction kept 3 bases outside the gene matches. The CDR3 is made up of 14 amino acids. CDR3: CASSSGGGQDTQYF. The covered CDR3 bases are TGTGCCAGCAGTTCAGGGGGCGGCCAAGACACCCAGTAC.

Turning to this clone: Genes and germline come from the mouse. The read comes to an end 1 residue before the CDR3 does, leaving the germline J gene to fill in the end. The chain carries TRBV19 and TRBJ2-5; TRBD2 agrees at 7 bases. With 3 bases clipped from V and 2 bases from J, the junction kept 3 bases outside the gene matches. Germline CDR1 is FNHDT and CDR2 is SITEND (reference sequence). The CDR3 has 14 residues. The CDR3 loop reads CASSRGGGQDTQYF. CDR3 DNA (partial): TGTGCCAGCAGTAGGGGGGGAGGCCAAGACACCCAGTAC.